This T cell receptor beta chain is drawn from a study of blood T cell repertoires in COVID-19. The wider study: Acute-phase and convalescent COVID-19 samples originated in the United States, Italy and Spain.

CDR1 and CDR2 from the germline V gene are KGHSH and LQKENI. CDR3 length: 15 amino acids. The germline V and J ends were trimmed by 2 bases and 2 bases, with 10 bases remaining between them. Authors' methods: Amplification of reference gene primers provided the estimated nucleated cell counts. Assay: immunoSEQ multiplex PCR; the TCRdb copy retains only in-frame clones and omits some. The V and J calls and clone size come from that table; D and trimming were worked out from the DNA. The sample has about 130,000 clones, around 86% seen once. The gene calls are TRBV18 and TRBJ1-5; tentative D call: TRBD1 (6 bases). This TCR came from an elderly man with active or convalescent COVID-19. Source material: peripheral blood. The CDR3 DNA reads as TGTGCCAGCTCACCAGCAGGGGTTGGCAATCAGCCCCAGCATTTT. Its translation: CASSPAGVGNQPQHF.